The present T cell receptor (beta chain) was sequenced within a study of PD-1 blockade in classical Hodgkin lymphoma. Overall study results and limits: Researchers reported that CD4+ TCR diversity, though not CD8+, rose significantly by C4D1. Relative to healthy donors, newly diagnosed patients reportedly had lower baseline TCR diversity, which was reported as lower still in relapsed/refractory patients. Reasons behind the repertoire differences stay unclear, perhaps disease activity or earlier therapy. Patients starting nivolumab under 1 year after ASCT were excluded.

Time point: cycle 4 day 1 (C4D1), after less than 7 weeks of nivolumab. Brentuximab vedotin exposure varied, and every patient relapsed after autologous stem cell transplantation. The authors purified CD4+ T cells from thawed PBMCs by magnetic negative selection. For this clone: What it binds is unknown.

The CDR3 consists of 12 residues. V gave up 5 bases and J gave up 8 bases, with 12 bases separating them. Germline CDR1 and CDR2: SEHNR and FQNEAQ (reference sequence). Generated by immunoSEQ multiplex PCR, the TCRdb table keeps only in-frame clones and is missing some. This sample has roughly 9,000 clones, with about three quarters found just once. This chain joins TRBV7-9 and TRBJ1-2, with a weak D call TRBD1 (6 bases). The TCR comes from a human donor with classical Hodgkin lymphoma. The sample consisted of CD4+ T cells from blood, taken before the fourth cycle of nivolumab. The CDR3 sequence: CASSQGQFGYTF. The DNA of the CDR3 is TGTGCCAGCAGCCAAGGACAGTTCGGCTACACCTTC.